Shown below are 2 T cell receptor beta chains from a single sample sequenced in a study of blood T cell repertoires in COVID-19. Method: immunoSEQ multiplex PCR; TCRdb's copy keeps in-frame clones and lacks some. This table has 250,000 to 300,000 clones, roughly 86% appearing once. Sequencing was done on a sample of peripheral blood. The origin of the receptors is a man younger than 35 with active or convalescent COVID-19.

V and J are TRBV12-3 or TRBV12-4 and TRBJ2-1; D is possibly TRBD2 (5 bases). The length of the CDR3 is 12 residues. The V end was cut by 5 bases, the J end by 7 bases, with 9 bases between. The CDR3 loop reads CASSRERNEQFF. The CDR3, as DNA: TGTGCCAGCAGTCGTGAGCGGAATGAGCAGTTCTTC.

This sequence joins TRBV7-2 and TRBJ2-3; the match to TRBD1 covers 7 bases. This CDR3 region has 14 residues. Trimming removed 3 bases from V and 6 bases from J; junction bases left unmatched: 6. Germline-derived CDR1 and CDR2 are SGHTA and FQGNSA. CDR3 DNA sequence: TGTGCCAGCAGCTTTAGAGACAGGGTTGATACGCAGTATTTT. It yields the protein CASSFRDRVDTQYF.